Each of the 31 T cell receptor beta chains below was sequenced from the same sample in a study of response to subunit inactivated influenza vaccine. TCRdb ran MiXCR on the RT-PCR reads and lists one entry per CDR3 protein. The sample lists around 750,000 distinct CDR3 sequences, less than 25% seen once, with roughly 10% in the top ten. The starting material was PBMCs from blood, obtained 4 to 6 days after vaccination. Receptors originate from a man between 45 and 60 years old who received an inactivated influenza vaccine.

The CDR3 DNA reads as TGTGCCAGCAGCTTGTTGAAAGGGGTCAATGAGCAGTTCTTC. This sequence encodes CASSLLKGVNEQFF. V usage is TRBV7-8 and J usage is TRBJ2-1; D possibly corresponds to TRBD1 (5 bases). Trimming cost V 3 bases and J 6 bases, with 12 bases left between them. The germline CDR1 and CDR2 sequences are SGHVS and FQNEAQ. The CDR3 runs 14 residues.

This clonotype was seen a few times. The chain joins TRBV28 to TRBJ1-2; D is possibly TRBD1 (6 bases). Trimming removed 5 bases from V and 4 bases from J, with 14 bases in between. CDR1 MDHEN and CDR2 SYDVKM come from the germline V gene. The CDR3 runs 14 residues. CDR3 coding DNA: TGTGCCAGCAGTGGGCAGGGGAGTTTCTATGGCTACACCTTC. It encodes CASSGQGSFYGYTF.

This clonotype appeared a few times. The chain couples TRBV12-3 or TRBV12-4 to TRBJ2-5; 8 nucleotides align to TRBD2. V gave up 4 bases and J gave up 6 bases; unmatched junction bases: 10. The length of the CDR3 is 15 residues. CDR3 protein: CASSYSGEASKTQYF. In DNA form, the CDR3 reads TGTGCCAGCAGTTATAGCGGGGAGGCCTCGAAGACCCAGTACTTC.

The rearrangement links TRBV4-2 to TRBJ2-7; D ambiguous. V dropped 3 bases and J dropped 0 bases, with 12 bases sitting between them. Germline-derived CDR1 and CDR2 are LGHNA and YNFKEQ. The CDR3 contains 15 residues. CDR3 protein: CASSQLASTSYEQYF. The CDR3 DNA is TGTGCCAGCAGCCAGTTAGCTTCCACCTCCTACGAGCAGTACTTC.

This clonotype showed up just a few times. This chain uses TRBV5-1 with TRBJ2-7, with TRBD1 matching over 8 bases. This CDR3 is built from 15 residues. Germline CDR1 is SGHRS and CDR2 is YFSETQ. The V gene end was trimmed by 4 bases and the J gene end by 3 bases; junction bases not matched to a gene: 9. CDR3 loop: CASSVGQGLFYEQYF. CDR3 DNA: TGCGCCAGCAGCGTTGGACAGGGCTTGTTCTACGAGCAGTACTTC.

The genes are TRBV28 and TRBJ2-3, with a tentative D call TRBD1 (5 bases). CDR1 MDHEN and CDR2 SYDVKM come from the germline V gene. The CDR3 contains 15 residues. V lost 5 bases, J lost 4 bases, and 16 bases lay in between. Here the CDR3 reads CASSRSGRGSDTQYF. In DNA, the CDR3 is TGTGCCAGCAGTCGCTCGGGTAGGGGCTCAGATACGCAGTATTTT.

CDR3 sequence reads: CSVGGRLITEAFF. The CDR3 nucleotides read TGCAGCGTTGGAGGGAGGTTGATAACTGAAGCTTTCTTT. This chain links TRBV29-1 with TRBJ1-1; D is ambiguous. From germline, CDR1 is SQVTM and CDR2 ANQGSEA. The CDR3 is 13 residues long. Trimming took 4 bases from V and 5 from J, leaving 14 bases between them.

The chain is built from TRBV7-2 and TRBJ2-5, with TRBD1 as a possible D gene (5 bases). The germline V gene encodes CDR1 SGHTA and CDR2 FQGNSA. The V gene lost 1 base and the J gene lost 5 bases, with 11 bases spanning the gap. The CDR3 is 14 amino acids. In DNA, the CDR3 is TGTGCCAGCAGCTTAGAAAGGGGTTCGGAGACCCAGTACTTC. Its protein is CASSLERGSETQYF.

In its sample, this clonotype was seen a few times. This rearrangement joins TRBV5-6 to TRBJ2-1; 9 bases align to TRBD2. The V segment lost 9 bases and the J segment 5 bases; nucleotides outside the gene matches: 12. This CDR3 has 15 amino acids. Per germline, CDR1 SGHDT and CDR2 YYEEEE. The CDR3 region has the DNA TGTGCCAACAGGGGAGGGCTAGCGGGGCACAATGAGCAGTTCTTC. Its protein product is CANRGGLAGHNEQFF.

V gene TRBV5-4 combines with J gene TRBJ2-7, with D unresolved. The CDR3 is 16 residues long. CDR1 and CDR2 (germline): SGHNT, YYREEE (reference sequence). V lost 1 base, J lost 2 bases, and 16 bases lay in between. The CDR3 DNA follows: TGTGCCAGCAGCTTGTATACACCGGGCCCAACCTACGAGCAGTACTTC. Translated, it gives CASSLYTPGPTYEQYF.

This clonotype was found a few times. The rearrangement joins TRBV20-1 to TRBJ2-3; possibly TRBD1 for D (6 bases). Deletions cut 7 bases from V and 4 bases from J, with 12 bases between. Germline loops: CDR1 DFQATT, CDR2 SNEGSKA (reference sequence). The CDR3 spans 12 residues. The CDR3 nucleotides read TGCAGTGTTGGACAGAGCCCAGATACGCAGTATTTT. It is translated as CSVGQSPDTQYF.

V gene TRBV28 combines with J gene TRBJ2-7; 9 nucleotides line up with TRBD2. V lost 5 bases and J lost 5; bases outside the gene matches: 10. The CDR3 sequence is 15 residues long. In germline, CDR1 is MDHEN, CDR2 SYDVKM. CDR3 DNA: TGTGCCAGCAGTGTAGCGGGAGTAGGTTTAAACGAGCAGTACTTC. This sequence encodes CASSVAGVGLNEQYF.

The chain joins TRBV4-1 to TRBJ2-1, with D possibly matching TRBD2 (6 bases). This CDR3 comprises 17 residues. V was pared by 1 base and J by 0 bases, with 13 bases between. The germline CDR1 and CDR2 sequences are MGHRA and YSYEKL. The CDR3 is CASSQGWGENSYNEQFF. The DNA for the CDR3 is TGCGCCAGCAGCCAAGGGTGGGGGGAAAACTCCTACAATGAGCAGTTCTTC.

This chain uses TRBV7-2 with TRBJ2-5; TRBD2 aligns across 8 bases. V was pared by 1 base and J by 5 bases, with 6 bases of the junction left unmatched. The CDR3 sequence is 15 residues long. The V gene's germline CDR1 is SGHTA and CDR2 FQGNSA. DNA of the CDR3: TGTGCCAGCAGCTTAGTGCGGGGGGCAGGGGAGACCCAGTACTTC. Translated: CASSLVRGAGETQYF.

This clonotype was counted between two and nine times. The chain couples TRBV6-2 or TRBV6-3 to TRBJ2-7, with TRBD1 as a possible D gene (5 bases). CDR1 and CDR2 (germline): MNHEY, SVGEGT. The V end was cut by 4 bases, the J end by 2 bases, with 18 bases between. The CDR3 totals 16 residues. In nucleotides, the CDR3 is TGTGCCAGCAGTTCCCCAGGGTGGAGATCCCCCTACGAGCAGTACTTC. It is translated as CASSSPGWRSPYEQYF.

This clonotype was recorded a few times. This chain links TRBV15 with TRBJ2-3; D ambiguous. Germline loops: CDR1 LNHNV, CDR2 YYDKDF (reference sequence). The length of the CDR3 is 19 residues. Trimming shortened V by 0 bases and J by 1 base, and 20 bases separated the two germline ends. DNA for the CDR3: TGTGCCACCAGCAGAGAACACGGATCCGGGTTTTCTCGCACAGATACGCAGTATTTT. It yields the protein CATSREHGSGFSRTDTQYF.

This chain uses TRBV10-3 with TRBJ2-7; tentatively, D is TRBD1 or TRBD2 (5 bases each). This CDR3 is built from 15 residues. Trimming shortened V by 8 bases and J by 4 bases, and 21 bases separated the two germline ends. Looked up from germline, CDR1 is ENHRY and CDR2 is SYGVKD. The CDR3 protein is CAIPPGRGQVYEQYF. CDR3 DNA: TGTGCCATCCCCCCGGGGCGAGGGCAAGTGTACGAGCAGTACTTC.

The table lists this clonotype with a few counts. This rearrangement joins TRBV7-2 to TRBJ2-7; 8 bases map to TRBD2. Germline V gives CDR1 SGHTA, CDR2 FQGNSA. The CDR3 is made up of 15 amino acids. Trimming took 5 bases from V and 5 from J; bases not matched to a gene: 11. CDR3: CASSPTSSGFNEQYF. CDR3 bases: TGTGCCAGCAGCCCCACGTCTAGCGGGTTTAACGAGCAGTACTTC.

The V gene is TRBV20-1, the J gene TRBJ1-4; the match to TRBD1 covers 7 bases. Trimming at V came to 4 bases and at J to 8 bases, leaving 10 bases not matched to a gene. Germline assignment: CDR1 DFQATT and CDR2 SNEGSKA (reference sequence). The CDR3 length is 14 residues. DNA for the CDR3: TGCAGTGCTAACCCGACAGGGTTTGAGGAAAAACTGTTTTTT. Its translation is CSANPTGFEEKLFF.

The J gene is TRBJ2-1, the V gene TRBV12-3 or TRBV12-4; perhaps TRBD2 as D (5 bases). The CDR3 contains 15 residues. Between the trimmed V and J ends, which lost 2 bases and 10 bases, there was a span of 18 bases. The CDR3 region has the DNA TGTGCCAGCAGTTTAAGGGCTAGCCAAGGCGGGGAGCAGTTCTTC. This encodes CASSLRASQGGEQFF.

This clonotype occurred a few times. The J gene is TRBJ2-2, the V gene TRBV7-8, with 9 bases matching TRBD1. This CDR3 spans 16 amino acids. J gave up 8 bases and V 6 bases, and 13 bases lay outside the gene matches. Germline V lookup: CDR1 SGHVS, CDR2 FQNEAQ. The CDR3 loop reads CASSPTGTGFTGELFF. The DNA of the CDR3 is TGTGCCAGCAGTCCAACCGGGACAGGGTTCACGGGGGAGCTGTTTTTT.

The V call is TRBV5-1, the J call TRBJ2-3; D might be TRBD1 (5 bases). The V end lost 3 bases, the J end lost 4 bases, and 15 bases lay between the germline ends. The CDR3 is made up of 15 amino acids. Germline V gene sequence: CDR1 SGHRS, CDR2 YFSETQ. CDR3 nucleotides: TGCGCCAGCAGCTCCATGGGGCAGGGATCAGATACGCAGTATTTT. It specifies CASSSMGQGSDTQYF.

The gene calls are TRBV12-3 or TRBV12-4 and TRBJ2-7; D is ambiguous. V shed 9 bases and J shed 7 bases, with 22 bases lying between them. The CDR3 runs 14 residues. Written as DNA, the CDR3 is TGTGCCAGTACGGGTCGGGCGGCCCGTGGGGAGCAGTACTTC. It codes for CASTGRAARGEQYF.

The J gene is TRBJ2-3, the V gene TRBV20-1, with 9 bases fitting TRBD2. The CDR3 covers 14 residues. CDR1 is DFQATT, CDR2 SNEGSKA, per germline (reference sequence). V shed 2 bases and J 7 bases; nucleotides not matched to a gene: 7. The CDR3 bases are TGCAGTGCTAGATCTAGCGGGGCCACGAATACGCAGTATTTT. Its protein product is CSARSSGATNTQYF.

The J gene is TRBJ2-3, the V gene TRBV20-1; the D gene is possibly TRBD2 (6 bases). The germline V gene has CDR1 DFQATT and CDR2 SNEGSKA (reference sequence). The V and J ends lost 3 bases and 2 bases respectively, with 9 bases between them. The CDR3 has 13 amino acids. In DNA form, the CDR3 reads TGCAGTGCTAGTGGGGAGGCCACAGATACGCAGTATTTT. Translating gives CSASGEATDTQYF.

The chain uses TRBV9 and TRBJ2-1, with TRBD2 matching over 7 bases. V trimming: 3 bases; J trimming: 0 bases; junction bases outside the gene matches: 15. The length of the CDR3 is 19 residues. Germline loops: CDR1 SGDLS, CDR2 YYNGEE. The chain's CDR3 is CASSEALWGGVASYNEQFF. The CDR3 DNA follows: TGTGCCAGCAGCGAGGCCCTTTGGGGGGGGGTAGCCTCCTACAATGAGCAGTTCTTC. Full variable domain (rest looked up from reference TRBV9 and TRBJ2-1): DSGVTQTPKHLITATGQRVTLRCSPRSGDLSVYWYQQSLDQGLQFLIQYYNGEERAKGNILERFSAQQFPDLHSELNLSSLELGDSALYFCASSEALWGGVASYNEQFFGPGTRLTVL.

This rearrangement joins TRBV28 to TRBJ2-7; tentative D call: TRBD2 (5 bases). The V end lost 6 bases, the J end lost 5 bases, and 17 bases lay between the germline ends. CDR3 length equals 14 residues. Germline CDR1 and CDR2: MDHEN and SYDVKM. CDR3 residues: CASSSRSGVHEQYF. CDR3 DNA sequence: TGTGCCAGCAGCTCTCGAAGCGGAGTCCACGAGCAGTACTTC.

The chain is built from TRBV12-3 or TRBV12-4 and TRBJ2-7, with TRBD1 identical over 7 bases. J was trimmed by 5 bases and V by 7 bases; bases with no gene match: 8. The length of the CDR3 is 13 residues. CDR3 amino acids: CASKNTGVDEQYF. CDR3 nucleotides: TGTGCCAGCAAGAACACAGGGGTAGACGAGCAGTACTTC.

The genes are TRBV24-1 and TRBJ2-5; D is unclear. V was clipped by 5 bases and J by 9 bases, with 9 bases between them. In germline, CDR1 is KGHDR, CDR2 SFDVKD. CDR3 length equals 11 residues. The DNA of the CDR3 is TGTGCCACCAGTGGCGGTCTGGCCCAGTACTTC. It yields the protein CATSGGLAQYF.

This clonotype was counted between two and nine times. The chain couples TRBV3-1 to TRBJ2-1; D remains ambiguous. CDR3 length equals 14 residues. Germline V gives CDR1 LGHDT, CDR2 YNNKEL (reference sequence). The V and J ends lost 1 base and 3 bases respectively, with 7 bases between them. The CDR3 DNA reads TGTGCCAGCAGCCAAGGCAGGTTCTACAATGAGCAGTTCTTC. Its protein product is CASSQGRFYNEQFF.

This clonotype came up a few times. The chain carries TRBV10-3 and TRBJ2-5; D might be TRBD2 (7 bases). The CDR3 runs 16 residues. Trimming removed 6 bases from V and 5 bases from J, with 22 bases in between. Germline CDR1 ENHRY, CDR2 SYGVKD. CDR3 DNA: TGTGCCATCAGCCCCGGGACTACCACAGGGCGGGAGACCCAGTACTTC. Translating gives CAISPGTTTGRETQYF.